This T cell receptor (beta chain) was profiled in a study of blood T cell repertoires in COVID-19. On the study more broadly: Sources were T cells, B-cell-depleted T cells, or PBMCs; the material itself was cDNA or gDNA.

The CDR3 has 17 residues. From germline, CDR1 is SGHRS and CDR2 YFSETQ. Losses at the gene ends were 1 base for V and 5 bases for J; bases not matched to a gene: 10. Original data processing: Scientists estimated how many nucleated cells there were by amplifying reference gene primers. Method: immunoSEQ multiplex PCR; TCRdb's copy keeps in-frame clones and lacks some. The D gene and trimming were derived from the DNA, and the V and J assignments and clone size from that table. The table has 45,000 to 65,000 clones, about 87% seen once; the top ten hold about 3.5%. The chain has TRBV5-1 and TRBJ2-5, with 11 bases fitting TRBD2. The specimen was peripheral blood. This TCR came from a human donor in a cohort sampled during active COVID-19. The CDR3 region has the DNA TGCGCCAGCAGCTTGTATAGCGGGAGGGCCTCTGGGGAGACCCAGTACTTC. This translates into CASSLYSGRASGETQYF.